This TCR beta chain emerged from a study of neurological immune-mediated disorders (dated by TCRdb to between 2018 and 2021). Looking at the study overall: Peripheral blood TCR-beta repertoires from HTLV-I-associated myelopathy (HAM/TSP) patients, multiple sclerosis patients and healthy controls were compared by UMI-based sequencing. The cohort was made up of about 65 subjects, consisting of about 15 HAM/TSP patients, about 35 multiple sclerosis patients and some 20 healthy controls. Alongside PBMC samples, the set of some 98 TCR-beta libraries contained longitudinal samples, technical triplicates, and paired CD4+ and CD8+ T-cell subsets that had been sorted. Results the study describes overall, beyond this receptor: No identical CDR3 amino acid sequences were shared among expanded clones across subjects, suggesting private TCR-beta repertoires in all groups. TCR clonal expansion was highest in HAM/TSP patients and lowest in MS patients, with MS patients falling below even healthy controls.

This clonotype was detected many times. The antigen this receptor binds is unknown. No much larger clone exists at a distance of one base, and base qualities are not known. cDNA was synthesized by template-switch 5'RACE using a primer carrying a 10-nucleotide random unique molecular identifier by which each TCR transcript was tagged. Every sequencing run covered 15-18 subjects and yielded more than 170 million TCR-beta sequences. Total RNA was extracted with the RNeasy kit. Using the KAPA Real-time Library Amplification kit, TCR-beta VDJ regions were amplified with primers for the TCR constant region and the 5'RACE anchor. Sample indexes and Illumina adaptors were added in a first PCR, after which library yield was increased in a second PCR. The roughly 650 bp TCR product was size-selected on a 2% E-gel SizeSelection system after Ampure bead purification. Before pooling, library quality was assessed on a Bioanalyzer, concentration was determined with Qubit, and library quantification was performed with the Kapa Library Quantification kit. Paired-end 2 x 150 bp sequencing of the libraries was performed on an Illumina HiSeq 2500. To increase sequence diversity, roughly 24-32% phiX was spiked into each library pool. The paper's data handling went like this. Quality-filtered reads were processed with the UMI-based MiGEC pipeline, which removed over 75% of raw TCR sequences during error correction. VDJ genes were aligned to IMGT germline references, and each clonotype was defined by a unique CDR3 amino acid sequence together with V-J genes. VDJtools evaluated clonal expansion, Shannon diversity and CDR3 relatedness (CalcPairwiseDistances, ClusterSamples); CLCbio workbench built phylogenetic trees. A clone was classed as expanded if it had 8 or more unique UMIs, a cutoff based on coefficient-of-variation modelling across technical triplicates. The public reads were reprocessed in TCRdb via fastp at Q25 and MiXCR, keeping in-frame beta chains. Rows with a matching CDR3 protein are joined into one entry that keeps the most common DNA and genes. TCRdb, not the authors, supplied the V and J calls. The sample yields 35,000 to 50,000 distinct CDR3 sequences; roughly 15% were counted once. The ten largest clones capture less than 4.5% of the sample.

The CDR1 and CDR2 encoded by the germline V gene (reference sequence) are LNHNV and YYDKDF. From the cysteine through the phenylalanine, the CDR3 covers 14 amino acids. Here the CDR3 DNA is all that survives: 42 bases in frame from base 1. V is cut by 0 bases and J by 1 base, and the space between the germline ends is 6 bases. For the sorted-subset TCR libraries, the starting material was about 1 million sorted CD4+ or CD8+ T cells. Peripheral blood was subjected to Ficoll-Hypaque density gradient centrifugation to isolate PBMCs, which were then cryopreserved in liquid nitrogen. Paired sorted CD4+ and CD8+ subsets came from healthy controls, HAM/TSP patients and MS patients.

The rearrangement combines TRBV15 with TRBJ2-5; the D gene cannot be resolved reliably. Sequencing input: CD4+ T cells from blood. The receptor comes from a woman in her sixties or seventies with HTLV-1-associated myelopathy (HAM/TSP). The bases read TGTGCCACCAGCAGAGATTCGGGCCAAGAGACCCAGTACTTC. Its product reads: CATSRDSGQETQYF.